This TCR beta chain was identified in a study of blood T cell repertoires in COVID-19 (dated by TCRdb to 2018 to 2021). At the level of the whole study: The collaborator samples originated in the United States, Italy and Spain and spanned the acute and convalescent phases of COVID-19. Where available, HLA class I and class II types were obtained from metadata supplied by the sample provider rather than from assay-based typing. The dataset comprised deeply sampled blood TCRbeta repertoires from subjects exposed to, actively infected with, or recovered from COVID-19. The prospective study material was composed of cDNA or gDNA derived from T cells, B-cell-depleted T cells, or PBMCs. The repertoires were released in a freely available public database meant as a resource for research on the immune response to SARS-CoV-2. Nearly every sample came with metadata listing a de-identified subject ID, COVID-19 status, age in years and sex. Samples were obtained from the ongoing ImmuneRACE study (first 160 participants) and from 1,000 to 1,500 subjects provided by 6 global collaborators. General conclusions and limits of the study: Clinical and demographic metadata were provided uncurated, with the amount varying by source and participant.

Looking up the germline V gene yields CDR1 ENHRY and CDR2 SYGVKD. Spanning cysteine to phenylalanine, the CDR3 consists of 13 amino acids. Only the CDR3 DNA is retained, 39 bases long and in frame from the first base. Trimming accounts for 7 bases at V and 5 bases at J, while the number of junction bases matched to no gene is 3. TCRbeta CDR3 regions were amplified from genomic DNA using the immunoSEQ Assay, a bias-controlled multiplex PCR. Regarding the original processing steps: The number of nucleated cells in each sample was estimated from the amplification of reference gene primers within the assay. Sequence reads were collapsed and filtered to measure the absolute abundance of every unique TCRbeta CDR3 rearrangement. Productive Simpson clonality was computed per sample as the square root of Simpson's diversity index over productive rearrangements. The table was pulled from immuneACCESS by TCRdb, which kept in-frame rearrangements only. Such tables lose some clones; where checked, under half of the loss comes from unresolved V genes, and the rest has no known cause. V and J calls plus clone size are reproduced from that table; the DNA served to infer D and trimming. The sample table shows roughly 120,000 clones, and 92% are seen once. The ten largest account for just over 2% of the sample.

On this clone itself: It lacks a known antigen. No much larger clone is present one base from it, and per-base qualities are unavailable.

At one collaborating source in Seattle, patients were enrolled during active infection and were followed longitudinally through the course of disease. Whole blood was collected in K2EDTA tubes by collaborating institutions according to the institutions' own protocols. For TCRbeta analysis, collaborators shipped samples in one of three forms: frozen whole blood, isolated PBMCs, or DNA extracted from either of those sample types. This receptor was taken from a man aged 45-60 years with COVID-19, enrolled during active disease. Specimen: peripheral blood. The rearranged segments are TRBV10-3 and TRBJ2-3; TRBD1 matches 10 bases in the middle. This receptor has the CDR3 CAITGQGEDTQYF. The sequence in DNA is TGTGCCATCACCGGACAGGGGGAAGATACGCAGTATTTT.